The present TCR beta chain was sequenced within a study of cytomegalovirus exposure and HLA in healthy donors. Study in general: The approximately 100 million unique TCR beta sequences, from roughly 170 million T cells, were found by an earlier analysis. General study points: CMV serostatus was the sole immune exposure data available. The listing of 150 to 200 TCR beta chains classed them as cytomegalovirus-associated.

PCR amplification relied on 60 Vbeta primers (plus 13 Jbeta primers). The method was immunoSEQ multiplex PCR; TCRdb's version includes in-frame clones alone and lacks a portion of them. The profile shows roughly 180,000 clones, 70% to 80% of them singletons. The ends lost 6 bases at V and 1 base at J; junction bases unmatched: 12. This CDR3 is 16 amino acids long. CDR1 is MDHEN and CDR2 is SYDVKM in the germline V gene. As regards this clone: Its matching antigen is unknown.

Sample: PBMCs. The rearrangement links TRBV28 to TRBJ2-7; 7 positions agree with TRBD2. The sequence came from a woman aged 55-69 years in good health and CMV-seropositive. The CDR3 DNA sequence: TGTGCCAGCAGCACCCAAACGGGGGGAAGGTCCTACGAGCAGTACTTC. Protein sequence: CASSTQTGGRSYEQYF.